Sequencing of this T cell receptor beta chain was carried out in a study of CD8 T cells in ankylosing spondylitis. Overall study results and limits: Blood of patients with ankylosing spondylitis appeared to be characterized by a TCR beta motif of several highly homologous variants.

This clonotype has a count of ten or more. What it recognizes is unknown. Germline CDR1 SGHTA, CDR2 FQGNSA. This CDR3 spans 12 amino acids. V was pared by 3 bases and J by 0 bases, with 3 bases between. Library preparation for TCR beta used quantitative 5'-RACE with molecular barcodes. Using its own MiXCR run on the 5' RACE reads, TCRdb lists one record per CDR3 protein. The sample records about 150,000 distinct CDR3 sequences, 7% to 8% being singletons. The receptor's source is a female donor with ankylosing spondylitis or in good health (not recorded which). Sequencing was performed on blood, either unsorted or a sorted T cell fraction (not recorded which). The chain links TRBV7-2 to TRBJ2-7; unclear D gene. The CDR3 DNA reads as TGTGCCAGCAGCTTTTTCTCCTACGAGCAGTACTTC. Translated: CASSFFSYEQYF.